The 31 T cell receptor beta chains below come from one sample, sequenced in a study of CD8+ T cells in alopecia areata. Specified treatment: oral pan-JAK inhibitor, 5-10 mg twice daily. TCR sequencing used cDNA made by reverse transcription of extracted RNA. Assay used: immunoSEQ multiplex PCR; TCRdb lists only in-frame clones, some missing. The table has more than 95,000 clones, over 60% seen once; the top ten hold more than 5.5%. The sequencing used CD4+ T cells sorted from blood, collected at week 4, from a patient treated with tofacitinib. All receptors derive from a human donor with alopecia areata.

The chain combines TRBV7-2 with TRBJ2-7; no clear D. The germline V and J ends were trimmed by 5 bases and 3 bases, with 17 bases remaining between them. Germline V gene sequence: CDR1 SGHTA, CDR2 FQGNSA. The CDR3 has 15 residues. DNA of the CDR3: TGTGCCAGCAGCCCAAGTGCCTCGACGCTCTACGAGCAGTACTTC. Translation gives CASSPSASTLYEQYF.

The V gene is TRBV18, the J gene TRBJ2-4; D is possibly TRBD2 (6 bases). Germline V gene data show CDR1 as KGHSH and CDR2 as LQKENI. The CDR3 contains 17 residues. The V gene lost 3 bases and the J gene lost 0 bases, with 15 bases spanning the gap. As DNA, the CDR3 is TGTGCCAGCTCACCCCGAAGTTCGGGACTAGCCAAAAACATTCAGTACTTC. Translating gives CASSPRSSGLAKNIQYF.

This chain links TRBV4-1 with TRBJ1-3; D call uncertain. V gave up 0 bases and J gave up 8 bases, with 17 bases separating them. From germline, CDR1 is MGHRA and CDR2 YSYEKL. The CDR3 totals 16 residues. DNA of the CDR3: TGCGCCAGCAGCCAAGATAGATCGCTTTTTGGGGACACCATATATTTT. Translation: CASSQDRSLFGDTIYF.

This chain joins TRBV28 and TRBJ2-5; 7 nucleotides line up with TRBD1. Germline V lookup: CDR1 MDHEN, CDR2 SYDVKM. The ends lost 5 bases at V and 5 bases at J; junction bases unmatched: 11. The CDR3 covers 15 residues. This CDR3 reads CASSPPGQTGETQYF. In nucleotides, the CDR3 is TGTGCCAGCAGTCCTCCGGGACAGACAGGGGAGACCCAGTACTTC.

This clone occurred a few times. The V and J genes are TRBV7-2 and TRBJ2-7; 13 nucleotides line up with TRBD2. The V gene's germline CDR1 is SGHTA and CDR2 FQGNSA. V was clipped by 4 bases and J by 4 bases; unmatched bases: 4. This CDR3 is built from 15 residues. CDR3 in DNA: TGTGCCAGCAGCTCCCGGACTAGCGGGAGTTACGAGCAGTACTTC. It encodes CASSSRTSGSYEQYF.

This chain connects TRBV29-1 to TRBJ1-2; D is ambiguous. CDR3 length: 13 amino acids. Trimming pared 5 bases from V and 4 bases from J, leaving 14 bases between. Germline-derived CDR1 and CDR2 are SQVTM and ANQGSEA. The CDR3 DNA is TGCAGCGTTTCACCGGGGTTTGGCTATGGCTACACCTTC. Translation: CSVSPGFGYGYTF.

This clone was recorded once. The CDR3 DNA sequence: TGTGCCTGGAGTGGAGTAGCGAAAGAAGCTTTCTTT. It specifies CAWSGVAKEAFF. The chain joins TRBV30 to TRBJ1-1; D gene unclear. The CDR3 spans 12 residues. With 1 base removed from V and 8 bases from J, the gap between germline ends came to 11 bases. The V gene's germline CDR1 is GTSNPN and CDR2 SVGIG (reference sequence).

This chain connects TRBV7-9 to TRBJ1-6; D gene ambiguous. This CDR3 contains 15 residues. Trimming pared 5 bases from V and 7 bases from J, leaving 15 bases between. CDR1 is SEHNR and CDR2 is FQNEAQ in the germline V gene (reference sequence). CDR3 loop: CASSPYTSGNSPLHF. CDR3 DNA sequence: TGTGCCAGCAGCCCCTACACGAGCGGAAATTCACCCCTCCACTTT. Drawing the rest from reference TRBV7-9 and TRBJ1-6, the complete variable domain is DTGVSQNPRHKITKRGQNVTFRCDPISEHNRLYWYRQTLGQGPEFLTYFQNEAQLEKSRLLSDRFSAERPKGSFSTLEIQRTEQGDSAMYLCASSPYTSGNSPLHFGNGTRLTVT.

The table lists this clone with a few counts. CDR3 loop: CASSLDANTEAFF. In nucleotides, the CDR3 is TGTGCCAGCAGCTTGGACGCGAACACTGAAGCTTTCTTT. The rearrangement uses TRBV7-3 and TRBJ1-1; no reliable D call. CDR1 is SGHTA and CDR2 is FQGTGA in the germline V gene. V was pared by 3 bases and J by 1 base, with 6 bases between. The CDR3 loop spans 13 amino acids.

The chain couples TRBV28 to TRBJ2-3; D is ambiguous. CDR1 is MDHEN, CDR2 SYDVKM, per germline. V lost 2 bases to trimming and J lost 9 bases, with 6 bases between them. The length of the CDR3 is 11 residues. CDR3 bases: TGTGCCAGCAGTTTACTCGGGACGCAGTATTTT. Its translation: CASSLLGTQYF.

The V gene is TRBV6-5, the J gene TRBJ2-7; D unresolved. This CDR3 comprises 13 residues. Trimming shortened V by 0 bases and J by 4 bases, and 7 bases separated the two germline ends. Germline V gene data show CDR1 as MNHEY and CDR2 as SVGAGI. CDR3 amino acids: CASSYSVGYEQYF. The CDR3 nucleotides are TGTGCCAGCAGTTACTCAGTGGGTTACGAGCAGTACTTC.

J is TRBJ1-1 and V is TRBV7-9; no firm D call. Germline values: CDR1 SEHNR, CDR2 FQNEAQ (reference sequence). CDR3 size: 9 residues. With 6 bases removed from V and 8 bases from J, the gap between germline ends came to 4 bases. CDR3 residues: CASSPEAFF. CDR3 nucleotides: TGTGCCAGCAGTCCCGAAGCTTTCTTT.

The V call is TRBV7-9, the J call TRBJ1-1; D is perhaps TRBD1 (5 bases). Germline V CDR1 and CDR2: SEHNR, FQNEAQ (reference sequence). CDR3 length: 15 amino acids. V was trimmed by 1 base and J by 3 bases, leaving 12 bases between them. The CDR3 here is CASSLDSSGYTEAFF. DNA of the CDR3: TGTGCCAGCAGCTTAGACTCGTCAGGGTACACTGAAGCTTTCTTT.

This clone showed up just once. The J gene is TRBJ2-6, the V gene TRBV29-1; 9 positions agree with TRBD1. Germline loops: CDR1 SQVTM, CDR2 ANQGSEA. CDR3 length: 16 residues. J was trimmed by 4 bases and V by 6 bases; bases with no gene match: 10. The CDR3 protein is CSVLSRDRDGANVLTF. For the CDR3, the DNA is TGCAGCGTACTCTCCCGGGACAGGGACGGGGCCAACGTCCTGACTTTC.

The CDR3 bases are TGTGCCATCAGTTCATCCGGCAATGAGCAGTTCTTC. Translating it yields CAISSSGNEQFF. The chain has TRBV10-3 and TRBJ2-1; D gene unclear. CDR1 is ENHRY, CDR2 SYGVKD, per germline. V dropped 5 bases and J dropped 6 bases, with 8 bases sitting between them. This CDR3 contains 12 residues.

This clone has just a few counts. This rearrangement joins TRBV4-3 to TRBJ2-7, with D tentatively TRBD1 (6 bases). CDR1 is LGHNA, CDR2 YSLEER, per germline. Trimming took off 1 base at V and 7 bases at J, with 26 bases between the two ends. The CDR3 is 18 residues long. CDR3 sequence: CASSQARGMGVTSREQYF. Here the CDR3 DNA reads TGCGCCAGCAGCCAAGCCAGGGGCATGGGGGTCACATCTCGGGAGCAGTACTTC.

The V call is TRBV29-1, the J call TRBJ2-1, with 7 bases fitting TRBD2. The V gene end was trimmed by 2 bases and the J gene end by 10 bases; junction bases not matched to a gene: 14. The CDR3 is made up of 15 amino acids. Germline V gene lookup returns CDR1 SQVTM and CDR2 ANQGSEA. CDR3 residues: CSVEILGLGIREQFF. The CDR3, as DNA: TGCAGCGTTGAAATTTTAGGACTAGGGATCCGCGAGCAGTTCTTC.

This sequence joins TRBV20-1 and TRBJ2-5, with D unclear. With 7 bases removed from V and 2 bases from J, the gap between germline ends came to 8 bases. Germline assignment: CDR1 DFQATT and CDR2 SNEGSKA (reference sequence). This CDR3 region has 11 residues. In DNA form, the CDR3 reads TGCAGTGGAGAGGCGCAAGAGACCCAGTACTTC. Protein sequence: CSGEAQETQYF.

This clone showed up just a few times. The rearrangement links TRBV2 to TRBJ1-2; possible D gene TRBD1, 5 bases. The CDR3 contains 11 residues. CDR1 and CDR2 from the germline V gene are SNHLY and FYNNEI. V lost 6 bases and J lost 8, with 10 bases in between. The CDR3 spells CASRGDGGYTF. DNA for the CDR3: TGTGCCAGCAGGGGGGACGGCGGCTACACCTTC.

The chain carries TRBV29-1 and TRBJ2-1; maybe TRBD1 (5 bases). The V gene lost 6 bases and the J gene lost 5 bases, with 17 bases spanning the gap. The CDR3 sequence is 14 residues long. Per germline, CDR1 SQVTM and CDR2 ANQGSEA. CDR3 region: CSVAQVALNNEQFF. As DNA, the CDR3 is TGCAGCGTGGCACAGGTTGCCTTAAACAATGAGCAGTTCTTC.

CDR3 nucleotide sequence: TGTGCCCACACCCCGGGACTAGCGGCTAGCACAGATACGCAGTATTTT. This translates into CAHTPGLAASTDTQYF. The chain couples TRBV30 to TRBJ2-3; 11 nucleotides agree with TRBD2. The J segment lost 0 bases and the V segment lost 8 bases, leaving 10 bases of the junction unmatched. Per the germline V gene, CDR1 is GTSNPN and CDR2 is SVGIG (reference sequence). The CDR3 runs to 16 residues.

Judged by abundance, this clone is medium-sized. J is TRBJ2-4 and V is TRBV7-3; TRBD1 matches at 9 bases. With 5 bases clipped from V and 5 bases from J, the junction kept 7 bases outside the gene matches. The CDR3 is 15 residues long. Germline CDR1 reads SGHTA; CDR2 reads FQGTGA. The CDR3 here is CASSPRTGAENIQYF. The CDR3 nucleotides read TGTGCCAGCAGCCCGCGGACAGGGGCGGAAAACATTCAGTACTTC.

V and J are TRBV29-1 and TRBJ1-1; tentative D call: TRBD1 (5 bases). The CDR3 totals 11 residues. The ends were cut back, 2 bases at V and 10 bases at J, with 11 bases in the middle. CDR1 is SQVTM and CDR2 is ANQGSEA in the germline V gene. The CDR3 reads CSVEQSGGAFF. As DNA, the CDR3 is TGCAGCGTTGAACAATCTGGGGGAGCTTTCTTT.

CDR3 DNA: TGCGCCAGCAGCCAAGATCCAGGGACAGGGAACTACGAGCAGTACTTC. Translation: CASSQDPGTGNYEQYF. This sequence joins TRBV4-1 and TRBJ2-7; 9 positions agree with TRBD1. This CDR3 contains 16 residues. CDR1 is MGHRA and CDR2 is YSYEKL in the germline V gene. J gave up 3 bases and V 0 bases, and 6 bases lay outside the gene matches.

As DNA, the CDR3 is TGTGCCAGCAAGGAGGGTCCCTACGAGCAGTACTTC. This sequence encodes CASKEGPYEQYF. The J gene is TRBJ2-7, the V gene TRBV2, with D possibly TRBD2 on 6 matching bases. CDR1 and CDR2 from the germline V gene are SNHLY and FYNNEI. This CDR3 spans 12 amino acids. V lost 7 bases and J lost 2, with 9 bases in between.

The chain recombines TRBV18 with TRBJ2-3; TRBD2 might be the D (6 bases). Germline CDR1 and CDR2: KGHSH and LQKENI. Trimming stripped 2 bases from V and 4 bases from J, with 13 bases between. CDR3 length equals 15 residues. For the CDR3, the DNA is TGTGCCAGCTCACCATTGGAGGGAGGCTCAGATACGCAGTATTTT. Residues: CASSPLEGGSDTQYF.

The CDR3 nucleotides are TGTGCCAGTAGTGTCAGGGGAACCTACGAGCAGTACTTC. Amino acid sequence: CASSVRGTYEQYF. This chain links TRBV19 with TRBJ2-7; maybe TRBD1 (6 bases). The V gene lost 5 bases and the J gene lost 2 bases, with 10 bases spanning the gap. This CDR3 has 13 residues. Germline values: CDR1 LNHDA, CDR2 SQIVND (reference sequence).

In its sample, this clone was seen a few times. V usage is TRBV7-2 and J usage is TRBJ2-1, with no clear D. V shed 1 base and J shed 9 bases, with 13 bases lying between them. CDR1 is SGHTA and CDR2 is FQGNSA in the germline V gene. This CDR3 has 14 amino acids. The CDR3 region is CASSLGSSPGEQFF. The CDR3, as DNA: TGTGCCAGCAGCTTAGGATCGAGCCCGGGTGAGCAGTTCTTC.

In regard to this clone: Germline is not matched at one junction end, which may reflect a read error. The J gene is TRBJ1-2, the V gene TRBV30, with TRBD1 as a possible D gene (5 bases). The CDR3 covers 13 residues. Germline CDR1 and CDR2: GTSNPN and SVGIG (reference sequence). CDR3 nucleotides: TGTGCCTCTAGAACGGCAGGGATCTATGGCTACACCTTT. Translation gives CASRTAGIYGYTF.

The V and J genes are TRBV5-1 and TRBJ1-5; 8 nucleotides line up with TRBD1. Germline assignment: CDR1 SGHRS and CDR2 YFSETQ. V lost 4 bases and J lost 6; bases outside the gene matches: 9. This CDR3 has 15 amino acids. Written as DNA, the CDR3 is TGCGCCAGCAGCAACGGGACAGGAGAGAGTCAGCCCCAGCATTTT. It specifies CASSNGTGESQPQHF.

The gene calls are TRBV7-9 and TRBJ2-3; D may be TRBD2 (6 bases). V was clipped by 5 bases and J by 2 bases, with 17 bases between them. The germline CDR1 and CDR2 sequences are SEHNR and FQNEAQ (reference sequence). The CDR3 is 16 amino acids. The CDR3 protein is CASSPSEWDSTDTQYF. DNA for the CDR3: TGTGCCAGCAGCCCTAGCGAGTGGGATTCCACAGATACGCAGTATTTT.